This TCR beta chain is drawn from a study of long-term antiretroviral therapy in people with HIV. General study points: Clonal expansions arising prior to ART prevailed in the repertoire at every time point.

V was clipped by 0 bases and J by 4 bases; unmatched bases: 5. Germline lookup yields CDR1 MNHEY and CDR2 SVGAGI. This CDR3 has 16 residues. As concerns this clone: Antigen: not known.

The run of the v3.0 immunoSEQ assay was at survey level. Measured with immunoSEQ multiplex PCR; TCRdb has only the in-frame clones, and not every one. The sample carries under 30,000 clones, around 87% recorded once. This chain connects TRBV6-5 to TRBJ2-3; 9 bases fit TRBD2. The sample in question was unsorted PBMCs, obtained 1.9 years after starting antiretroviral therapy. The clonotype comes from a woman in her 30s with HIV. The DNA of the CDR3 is TGTGCCAGCAGTTACTCGAAGCGGGGGGCGTCAGATACGCAGTATTTT. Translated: CASSYSKRGASDTQYF.